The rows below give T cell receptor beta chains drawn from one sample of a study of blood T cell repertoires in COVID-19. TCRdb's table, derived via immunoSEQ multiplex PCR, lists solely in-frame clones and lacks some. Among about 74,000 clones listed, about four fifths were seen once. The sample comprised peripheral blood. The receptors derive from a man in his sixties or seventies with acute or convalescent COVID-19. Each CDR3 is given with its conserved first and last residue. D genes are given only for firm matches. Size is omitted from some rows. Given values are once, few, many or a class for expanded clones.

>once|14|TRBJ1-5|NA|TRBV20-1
TGCAGTGCTAGTTCAGGGCTCAGCAATCAGCCCCAGCATTTT
CSASSGLSNQPQHF
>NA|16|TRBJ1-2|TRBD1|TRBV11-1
TGTGCCAGCAGCTCAGACGTTCAGGGGGCTGTAGAGGGCTACACCTTC
CASSSDVQGAVEGYTF
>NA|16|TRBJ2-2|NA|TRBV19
TGTGCCAGTAGTATAGGATGGGGCGCGAACACCGGGGAGCTGTTTTTT
CASSIGWGANTGELFF
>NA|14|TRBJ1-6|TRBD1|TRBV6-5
TGTGCCAGTTATCCGGGACAGGGGAATTCACCCCTCCACTTT
CASYPGQGNSPLHF
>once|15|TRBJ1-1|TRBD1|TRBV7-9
TGTGCCAGCAGCCCAGGGACAGGGAGGAACACTGAAGCTTTCTTT
CASSPGTGRNTEAFF
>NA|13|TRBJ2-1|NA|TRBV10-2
TGCGCCAGCACCCCTCCCGGCCCGGGGGAGCAGTTCTTC
CASTPPGPGEQFF
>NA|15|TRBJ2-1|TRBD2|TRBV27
TGTGCCAGCAGCTGGGGCCTAGCGGGGTACAATGAGCAGTTCTTC
CASSWGLAGYNEQFF
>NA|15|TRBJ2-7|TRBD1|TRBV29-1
TGCAGCGTTACATTCCGGGACAGGGACCCCTACGAGCAGTACTTC
CSVTFRDRDPYEQYF
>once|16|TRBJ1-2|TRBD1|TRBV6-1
TGTGCCAGCAGTGAAGCCGGGACAGGATCGTTATATGGCTACACCTTC
CASSEAGTGSLYGYTF
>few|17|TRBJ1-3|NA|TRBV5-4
TGTGCCAGCAGCTTTTCTCGTGGGGGGGAATCTGGAAACACCATATATTTT
CASSFSRGGESGNTIYF
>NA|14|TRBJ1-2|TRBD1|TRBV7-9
TGTGCCAGCAGCTCCGGGACAGGGGCCTATGGCTACACCTTC
CASSSGTGAYGYTF
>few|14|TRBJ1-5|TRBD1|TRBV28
TGTGCCAGCAGCCAGGGACAGGGTGTACAGCCCCAGCATTTT
CASSQGQGVQPQHF
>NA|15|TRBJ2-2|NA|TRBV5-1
TGCGCCAGCAGCTTGGACAGCCCGAACACCGGGGAGCTGTTTTTT
CASSLDSPNTGELFF
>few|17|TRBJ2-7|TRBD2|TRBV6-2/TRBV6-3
TGTGCCAGCAGTTACGGCCATTCCGGGAGGAACTCCTACGAGCAGTACTTC
CASSYGHSGRNSYEQYF
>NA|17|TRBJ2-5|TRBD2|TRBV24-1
TGTGCCACCAGTCTGGGGACTAGCGGGAGGGCCGTTGAGACCCAGTACTTC
CATSLGTSGRAVETQYF
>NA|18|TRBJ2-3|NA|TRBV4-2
TGTGCCAGCAGCCAAGATGCCAGCGGAGTGACTAGCACAGATACGCAGTATTTT
CASSQDASGVTSTDTQYF
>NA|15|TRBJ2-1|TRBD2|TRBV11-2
TGTGCCAGCAGGGAGGGACTAGCGGGGCCCAATGAGCAGTTCTTC
CASREGLAGPNEQFF
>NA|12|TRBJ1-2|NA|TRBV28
TGTGCCAGCAGCCTGCTGGCGGGCGGCTACACCTTC
CASSLLAGGYTF
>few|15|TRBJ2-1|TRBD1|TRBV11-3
TGTGCCAGCAGCCCTGGGGGGACAGGGCCCCATGAGCAGTTCTTC
CASSPGGTGPHEQFF
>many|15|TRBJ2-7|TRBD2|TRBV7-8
TGTGCCAGCAGTCACATAGCGGGAGGGCCCGGCGAGCAGTACTTC
CASSHIAGGPGEQYF
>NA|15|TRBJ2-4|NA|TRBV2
TGTGCCAGCAGTGGCCAAAGGGGCGGTGTCAACATTCAGTACTTC
CASSGQRGGVNIQYF
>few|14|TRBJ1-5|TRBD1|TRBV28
TGTGCCAGCAGTTGGGGGACAGCAGGGAAGCCCCAGCATTTT
CASSWGTAGKPQHF
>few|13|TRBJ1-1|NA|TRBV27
TGTGCCAGCAGAGTCCCAGGGAACACTGAAGCTTTCTTT
CASRVPGNTEAFF
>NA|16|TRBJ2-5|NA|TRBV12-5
TGTGCTAGTGGTTTGGTAATACTAGCCCGGCGGGAGACCCAGTACTTC
CASGLVILARRETQYF
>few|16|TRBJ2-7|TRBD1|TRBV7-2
TGTGCCAGCAGCGTAGCCGGGACAGGGGACCCCTACGAGCAGTACTTC
CASSVAGTGDPYEQYF
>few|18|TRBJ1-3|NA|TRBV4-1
TGCGCCAGCAGCCAAGATCAAGGAGCGCTGGGCTCTGGAAACACCATATATTTT
CASSQDQGALGSGNTIYF
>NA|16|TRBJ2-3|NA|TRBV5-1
TGCGCCAGCTCGATCCAGGGGGGAGTTAGCACAGATACGCAGTATTTT
CASSIQGGVSTDTQYF
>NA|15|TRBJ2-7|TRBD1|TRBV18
TGTGCCAGCTCCCGAGGGACAGGGATGGGGAACGAGCAGTACTTC
CASSRGTGMGNEQYF
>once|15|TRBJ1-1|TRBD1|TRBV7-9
TGTGCCAGCAGCTCCAGGACAGGGAAAAACACTGAAGCTTTCTTT
CASSSRTGKNTEAFF
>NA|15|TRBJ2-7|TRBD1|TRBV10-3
TGTGCCATCAGTGTTGGACAGGGATCCTCCTACGAGCAGTACTTC
CAISVGQGSSYEQYF
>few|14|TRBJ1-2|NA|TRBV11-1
TGTGCCAGCAGCTTGGGAGTCGGAGACTATGGCTACACCTTC
CASSLGVGDYGYTF
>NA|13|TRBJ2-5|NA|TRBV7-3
TGTGCCAGCAGCTTAACCTACCAAGAGACCCAGTACTTC
CASSLTYQETQYF
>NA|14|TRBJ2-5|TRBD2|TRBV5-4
TGTGCCAGCAGCACCCGGGACTACTCAGAGACCCAGTACTTC
CASSTRDYSETQYF
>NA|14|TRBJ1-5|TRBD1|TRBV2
TGTGCCAGCAGTAGACAGGGGAGCAATCAGCCCCAGCATTTT
CASSRQGSNQPQHF
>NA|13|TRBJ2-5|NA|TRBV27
TGTGCCAGCGGGGGACTTTCTGAAGAGACCCAGTACTTC
CASGGLSEETQYF
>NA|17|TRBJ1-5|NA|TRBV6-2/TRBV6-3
TGTGCCAGCAGTTACGCCTCGGGGGGGGCAGGAGCTCAGCCCCAGCATTTT
CASSYASGGAGAQPQHF
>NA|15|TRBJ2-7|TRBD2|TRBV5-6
TGTGCCAGCAGCGTATCTAGCGGGAGTATCTACGAGCAGTACTTC
CASSVSSGSIYEQYF
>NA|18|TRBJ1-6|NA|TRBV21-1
TGTGCCAGCAGCAAACAAGGATGGAGGAGCTCCTATAATTCACCCCTCCACTTT
CASSKQGWRSSYNSPLHF
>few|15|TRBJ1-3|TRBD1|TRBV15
TGTGCCACCAGCAGAGACGCGACAGGGGGCGACACCATATATTTT
CATSRDATGGDTIYF
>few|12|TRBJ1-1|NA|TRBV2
TGTGCCAGCAGTGTCTGGAGCACTGAAGCTTTCTTT
CASSVWSTEAFF
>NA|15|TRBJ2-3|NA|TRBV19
TGTGCCAGTAGTATCGACGGGAAGAGCACAGATACGCAGTATTTT
CASSIDGKSTDTQYF
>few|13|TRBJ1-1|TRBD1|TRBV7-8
TGTGCCAGCAGCACAGGGGTGAACACTGAAGCTTTCTTT
CASSTGVNTEAFF
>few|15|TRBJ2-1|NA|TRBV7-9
TGTGCCAGCAGCCACACCGGGACTCCCAGCGGGGAGCAGTTCTTC
CASSHTGTPSGEQFF
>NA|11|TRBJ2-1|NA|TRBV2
TGTGCCAGCAGTGAAATTCTAGTACGGTTCTTC
CASSEILVRFF
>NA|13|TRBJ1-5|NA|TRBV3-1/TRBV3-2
TGTGCCAGCAGCTCAGGTTTCAATCAGCCCCAGCATTTT
CASSSGFNQPQHF